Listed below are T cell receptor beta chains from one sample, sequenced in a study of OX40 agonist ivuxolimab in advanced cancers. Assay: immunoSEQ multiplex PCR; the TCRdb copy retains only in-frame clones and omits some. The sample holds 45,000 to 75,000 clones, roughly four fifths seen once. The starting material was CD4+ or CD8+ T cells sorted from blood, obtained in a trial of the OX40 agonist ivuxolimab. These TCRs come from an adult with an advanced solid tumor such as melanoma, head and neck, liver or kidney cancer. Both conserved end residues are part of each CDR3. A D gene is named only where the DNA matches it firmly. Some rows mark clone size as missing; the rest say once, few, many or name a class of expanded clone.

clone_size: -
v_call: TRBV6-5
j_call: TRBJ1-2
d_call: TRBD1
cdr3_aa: CASSYSGTGLGHGYTF
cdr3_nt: TGTGCCAGCAGTTACTCTGGGACAGGCCTCGGGCATGGCTACACCTTC

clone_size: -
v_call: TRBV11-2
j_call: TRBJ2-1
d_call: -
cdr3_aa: CASSRVLGGRYNEQFF
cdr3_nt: TGTGCCAGCAGCAGAGTGTTGGGGGGGCGTTACAATGAGCAGTTCTTC

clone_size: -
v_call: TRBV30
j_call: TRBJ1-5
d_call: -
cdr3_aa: CAWNGQSNQPQHF
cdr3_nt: TGTGCCTGGAATGGGCAGAGCAATCAGCCCCAGCATTTT

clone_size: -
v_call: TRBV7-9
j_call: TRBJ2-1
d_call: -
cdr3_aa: CASSQDQHTHNEQFF
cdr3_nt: TGTGCCAGCAGCCAAGACCAGCACACACACAATGAGCAGTTCTTC

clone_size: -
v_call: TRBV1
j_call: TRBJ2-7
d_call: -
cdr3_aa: CTSSQDGGGWTPKTYEQYF
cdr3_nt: TGCACCAGCAGCCAAGATGGCGGCGGATGGACTCCTAAAACCTACGAGCAGTACTTC

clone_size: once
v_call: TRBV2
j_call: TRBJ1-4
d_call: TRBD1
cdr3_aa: CASSGDRGHEGHEKLFF
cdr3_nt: TGTGCCAGCAGCGGGGACAGGGGGCACGAAGGCCATGAAAAACTGTTTTTT

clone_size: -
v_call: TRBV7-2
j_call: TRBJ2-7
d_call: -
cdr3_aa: CASSPGILPYEQYF
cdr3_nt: TGTGCCAGCAGCCCCGGGATCCTTCCCTACGAGCAGTACTTC

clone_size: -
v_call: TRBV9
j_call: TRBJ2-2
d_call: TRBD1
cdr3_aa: CASSWTGGRSGELFF
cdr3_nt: TGTGCCAGCAGTTGGACAGGGGGAAGATCCGGGGAGCTGTTTTTT

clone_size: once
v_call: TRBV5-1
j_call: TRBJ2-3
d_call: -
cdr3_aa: CASSPRVTSTDTQYF
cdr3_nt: TGCGCCAGCAGCCCGCGGGTAACTAGCACAGATACGCAGTATTTT

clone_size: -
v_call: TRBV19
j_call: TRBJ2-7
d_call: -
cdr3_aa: CASSGGRRNEQYF
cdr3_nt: TGTGCCAGTAGTGGGGGTCGGAGAAACGAGCAGTACTTC

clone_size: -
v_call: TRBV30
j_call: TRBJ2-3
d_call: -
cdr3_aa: CAWKTLADTQYF
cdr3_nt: TGTGCCTGGAAAACCTTAGCAGATACGCAGTATTTT

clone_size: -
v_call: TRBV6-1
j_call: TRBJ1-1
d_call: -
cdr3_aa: CASTRAGEHAEAFF
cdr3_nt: TGTGCCAGCACTCGAGCGGGGGAACACGCTGAAGCTTTCTTT

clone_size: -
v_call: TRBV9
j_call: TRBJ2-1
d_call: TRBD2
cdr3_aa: CASSVSGGSYNEQFF
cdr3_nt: TGTGCCAGCAGCGTATCCGGGGGGAGCTACAATGAGCAGTTCTTC

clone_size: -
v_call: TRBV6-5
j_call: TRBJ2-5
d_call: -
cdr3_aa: CASSHRTSQETQYF
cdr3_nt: TGTGCCAGCAGCCACCGGACATCCCAAGAGACCCAGTACTTC

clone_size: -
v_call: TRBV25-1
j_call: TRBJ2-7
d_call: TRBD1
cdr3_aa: CASSESTGEVHEQYF
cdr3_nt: TGTGCCAGCAGTGAGAGTACAGGGGAAGTTCACGAGCAGTACTTC

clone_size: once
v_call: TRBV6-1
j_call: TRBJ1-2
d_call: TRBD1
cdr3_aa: CASSEGAGGDGYTF
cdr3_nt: TGTGCCAGCAGTGAAGGGGCAGGGGGCGATGGCTACACCTTC

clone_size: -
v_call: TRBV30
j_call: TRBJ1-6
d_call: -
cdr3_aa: CAWSEQRRSPLHF
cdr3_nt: TGTGCCTGGAGTGAACAGCGACGGTCACCCCTCCACTTT

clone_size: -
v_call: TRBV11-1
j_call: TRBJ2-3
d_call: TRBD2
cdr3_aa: CASSREGRGGTDTQYF
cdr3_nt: TGTGCCAGCAGCCGTGAAGGGCGGGGGGGGACAGATACGCAGTATTTT

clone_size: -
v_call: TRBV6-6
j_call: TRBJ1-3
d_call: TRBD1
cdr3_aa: CASSYSGQGAGNTIYF
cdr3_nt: TGTGCCAGCAGTTACTCCGGACAGGGGGCCGGAAACACCATATATTTT

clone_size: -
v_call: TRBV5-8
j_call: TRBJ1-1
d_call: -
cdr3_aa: CASSLAPEITEAFF
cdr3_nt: TGTGCCAGCAGCTTGGCCCCCGAGATCACTGAAGCTTTCTTT

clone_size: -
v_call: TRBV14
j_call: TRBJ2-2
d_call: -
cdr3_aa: CASSQVANIAIANTGELFF
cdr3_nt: TGTGCCAGCAGCCAAGTTGCCAACATTGCAATCGCGAACACCGGGGAGCTGTTTTTT

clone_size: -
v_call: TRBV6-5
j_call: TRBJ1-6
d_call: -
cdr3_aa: CASSYSEGSPLHF
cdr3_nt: TGTGCCAGCAGTTACTCGGAAGGGTCACCCCTCCACTTT

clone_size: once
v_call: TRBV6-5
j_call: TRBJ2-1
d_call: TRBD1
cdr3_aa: CASSWDRGRREQFF
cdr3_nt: TGTGCCAGCAGCTGGGACAGGGGGCGGCGGGAGCAGTTCTTC

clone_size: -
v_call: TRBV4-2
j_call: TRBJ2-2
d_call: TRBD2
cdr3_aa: CASSHRPNSGINTGELFF
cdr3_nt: TGTGCCAGCAGCCACAGACCTAATAGCGGGATCAACACCGGGGAGCTGTTTTTT

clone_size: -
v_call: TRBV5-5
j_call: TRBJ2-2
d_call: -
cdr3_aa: CASSLEPRGTGELFF
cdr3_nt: TGTGCCAGCAGCTTGGAACCCCGTGGGACCGGGGAGCTGTTTTTT

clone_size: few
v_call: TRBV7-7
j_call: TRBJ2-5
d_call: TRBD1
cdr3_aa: CASSRDRGGGETQYF
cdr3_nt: TGTGCTAGCAGCCGAGACAGGGGTGGTGGGGAGACCCAGTACTTC

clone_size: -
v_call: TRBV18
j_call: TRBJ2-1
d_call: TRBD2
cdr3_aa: CASSPSSGRVRNEQFF
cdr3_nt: TGTGCCAGCTCACCATCTAGCGGGAGGGTCCGCAATGAGCAGTTCTTC

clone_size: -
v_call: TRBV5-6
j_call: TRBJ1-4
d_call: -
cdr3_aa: CASSRIAGEKLFF
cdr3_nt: TGTGCCAGCAGCAGGATAGCGGGTGAAAAACTGTTTTTT

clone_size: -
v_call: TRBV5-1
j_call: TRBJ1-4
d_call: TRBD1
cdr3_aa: CASSRGGQGVIPEKLFF
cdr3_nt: TGCGCCAGCAGCCGCGGTGGGCAGGGGGTGATCCCTGAAAAACTGTTTTTT

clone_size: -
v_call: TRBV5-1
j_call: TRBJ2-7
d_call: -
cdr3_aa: CASSLAEGYEQYF
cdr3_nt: TGCGCCAGCAGCTTGGCCGAGGGGTACGAGCAGTACTTC

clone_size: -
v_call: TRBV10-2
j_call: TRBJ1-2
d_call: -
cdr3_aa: CASNDSGRESGYTF
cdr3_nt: TGCGCCAGCAATGATTCTGGCAGGGAAAGTGGCTACACCTTC

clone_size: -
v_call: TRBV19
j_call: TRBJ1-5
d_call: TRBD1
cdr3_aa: CASSMAGQGRNQPQHF
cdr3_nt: TGTGCCAGTAGTATGGCTGGACAGGGTCGGAATCAGCCCCAGCATTTT

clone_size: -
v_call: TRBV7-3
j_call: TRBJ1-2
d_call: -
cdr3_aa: CASSLMGGPNYGYTF
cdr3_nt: TGTGCCAGCAGCTTAATGGGGGGGCCGAACTATGGCTACACCTTC

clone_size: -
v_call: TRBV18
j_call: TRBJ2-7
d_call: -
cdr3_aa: CASSPEYEQYF
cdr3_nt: TGTGCCAGCTCACCTGAGTACGAGCAGTACTTC

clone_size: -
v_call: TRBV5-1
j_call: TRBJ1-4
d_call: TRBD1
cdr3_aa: CASSLLGQGTEKLFF
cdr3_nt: TGCGCCAGCAGCTTATTAGGACAGGGAACTGAAAAACTGTTTTTT

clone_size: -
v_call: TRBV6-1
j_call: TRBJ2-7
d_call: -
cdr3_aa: CASSPRRDEQYF
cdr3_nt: TGTGCCAGCAGCCCCCGTCGGGACGAGCAGTACTTC

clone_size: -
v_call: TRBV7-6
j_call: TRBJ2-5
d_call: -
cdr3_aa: CASSFPAETQYF
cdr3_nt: TGTGCCAGCAGCTTCCCGGCGGAGACCCAGTACTTC

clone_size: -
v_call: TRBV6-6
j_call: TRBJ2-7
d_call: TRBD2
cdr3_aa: CASSPTSGGTYEQYF
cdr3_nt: TGTGCCAGCAGTCCCACTAGCGGGGGGACCTACGAGCAGTACTTC

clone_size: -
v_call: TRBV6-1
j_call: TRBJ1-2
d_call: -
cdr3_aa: CAISAPKDGYTF
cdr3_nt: TGTGCCATCAGTGCCCCGAAGGATGGCTACACCTTC

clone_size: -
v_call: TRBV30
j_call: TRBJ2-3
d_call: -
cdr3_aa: CAWTLGRDTDTQYF
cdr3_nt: TGTGCCTGGACTCTTGGCAGGGACACAGATACGCAGTATTTT

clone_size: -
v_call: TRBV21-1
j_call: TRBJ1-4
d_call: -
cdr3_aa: CASSKAGQTTNEKLFF
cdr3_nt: TGTGCCAGCAGCAAAGCGGGACAGACAACTAATGAAAAACTGTTTTTT

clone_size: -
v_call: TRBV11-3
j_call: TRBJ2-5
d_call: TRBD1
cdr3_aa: CASSLGTGSGTQYF
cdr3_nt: TGTGCCAGCAGCTTAGGGACAGGGTCTGGGACCCAGTACTTC

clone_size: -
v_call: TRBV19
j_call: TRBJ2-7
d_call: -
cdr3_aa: CASSSPGLGLEQYF
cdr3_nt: TGTGCCAGTAGTTCTCCGGGACTCGGACTCGAGCAGTACTTC

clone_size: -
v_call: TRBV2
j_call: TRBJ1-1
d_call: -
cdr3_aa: CASSVWGTEAFF
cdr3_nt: TGTGCCAGCAGTGTGTGGGGAACTGAAGCTTTCTTT

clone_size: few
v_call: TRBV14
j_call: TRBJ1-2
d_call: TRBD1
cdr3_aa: CASSQMTGLFGYTF
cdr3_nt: TGTGCCAGCAGCCAAATGACAGGGTTGTTTGGCTACACCTTC

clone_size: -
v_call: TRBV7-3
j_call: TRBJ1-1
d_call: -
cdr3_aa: CASSLNEITEAFF
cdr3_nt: TGTGCCAGCAGCTTAAACGAGATCACTGAAGCTTTCTTT